Listed here is a single T cell receptor beta chain. Its antigen remains unknown. Healthy Caucasian individuals from Russia aged about 6 to 100 were enrolled as donors. A minimum of 6 micrograms of total RNA was extracted per sample. This specimen belongs to a study of blood T cells in healthy people across ages. Points from the study as a whole: Older age coincided with a roughly linear decline in TCR beta diversity per million T cells.

PCR was performed a second time for about 7 to 12 cycles using a sample-barcoded 5' primer and a J-beta primer mix. TCRdb processed the 5' RACE reads anew with MiXCR; each CDR3 protein has one entry. The profile shows roughly 1.5 million distinct CDR3 sequences, approximately 39% of them singletons. Germline V gives CDR1 SGHTA, CDR2 FQGNSA. This CDR3 has 15 amino acids. Losses at the gene ends were 2 bases for V and 7 bases for J; bases not matched to a gene: 4. The receptor was isolated from a woman aged 18-29 years in good health. The chain couples TRBV7-2 to TRBJ2-3; 12 bases match TRBD2. The specimen sequenced was blood. The CDR3 DNA reads as TGTGCCAGCAGCTTAAGTACTAGCGGGGGGCATACGCAGTATTTT. It specifies CASSLSTSGGHTQYF.